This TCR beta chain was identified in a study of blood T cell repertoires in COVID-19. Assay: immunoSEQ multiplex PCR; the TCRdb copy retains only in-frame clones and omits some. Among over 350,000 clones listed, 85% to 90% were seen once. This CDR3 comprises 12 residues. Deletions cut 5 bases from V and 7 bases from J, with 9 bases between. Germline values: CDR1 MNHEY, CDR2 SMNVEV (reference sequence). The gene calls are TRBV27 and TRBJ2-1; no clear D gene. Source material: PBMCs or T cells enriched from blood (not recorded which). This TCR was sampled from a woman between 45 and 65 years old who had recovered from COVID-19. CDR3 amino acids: CASSPHRNEQFF. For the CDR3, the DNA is TGTGCCAGCAGTCCGCACAGAAATGAGCAGTTCTTC.